This record covers a single T cell receptor beta chain. The data derive from a study of blood T cell repertoires in COVID-19. Using immunoSEQ multiplex PCR, the repertoire was profiled, and TCRdb retains in-frame clones only, with some absent. The table lists roughly 450,000 clones, about 90% of them singletons. This CDR3 has 16 amino acids. The germline V and J ends were trimmed by 4 bases and 4 bases, with 20 bases remaining between them. The germline CDR1 and CDR2 sequences are SGDLS and YYNGEE. The genes are TRBV9 and TRBJ1-2, with D perhaps matching TRBD1 (5 bases). Sequencing was done on a sample of PBMCs or T cells enriched from blood (not recorded which). The sequence was collected from a man younger than 30 who had recovered from COVID-19. The CDR3 region has the DNA TGTGCCAGCAGCCCATTCCCCAGGGCATTGACCTATGGCTACACCTTC. This translates into CASSPFPRALTYGYTF.